Given below is one T cell receptor beta chain in context. In this sample, this clone turned up once. Its antigen specificity is not known. No clone much larger than this one lies a single base away; base qualities are absent. These data originate in a study of blood T cell repertoires in COVID-19 (dated by TCRdb to 2018 to 2020). Notes on the research overall: Samples covering the acute and convalescent phases of COVID-19 were provided by collaborators in the United States, Italy and Spain. The prospective study material was composed of cDNA or gDNA derived from T cells, B-cell-depleted T cells, or PBMCs. Subjects who had been exposed to COVID-19, were actively infected with it, or had recovered from it provided the deeply sampled blood TCRbeta repertoires that made up the dataset. A freely available public database, intended as a resource for researchers studying the immune response to SARS-CoV-2, is where the repertoires were released. Samples were obtained from the ongoing ImmuneRACE study (first 160 participants) and from over 1,000 subjects provided by 6 global collaborators. Sample metadata almost always included a de-identified subject ID, COVID-19 status, age in years and sex. Where available, HLA class I and class II types were taken from metadata supplied by the sample provider and were not determined by assay-based typing.

The collaborating institutions used their own protocols to collect whole blood in K2EDTA tubes. For TCRbeta analysis, collaborator samples were shipped as frozen whole blood, as isolated PBMCs, or as DNA extracted from either sample type. General conclusions and limits of the study: Clinical and demographic metadata were provided uncurated, with the amount varying by source and participant.

The CDR3 sequence holds 14 residues, the cysteine and phenylalanine included. Of the read, only the CDR3 DNA is kept; its 42 bases are in frame from base 1. The CDR1 and CDR2 encoded by the germline V gene are SGDLS and YYNGEE. A distance of 12 bases separates the germline ends of V and J, which lose 4 bases and 4 bases respectively. TCRbeta CDR3 regions were amplified from genomic DNA using the immunoSEQ Assay, a bias-controlled multiplex PCR. On the study's bioinformatics: Within the assay, amplification of reference gene primers was used to estimate how many nucleated cells each sample contained. To quantify the absolute abundance of each unique TCRbeta CDR3 rearrangement, sequence reads were collapsed and filtered. For each sample, productive Simpson clonality was calculated by taking the square root of Simpson's diversity index across productive rearrangements. Imported from immuneACCESS, the table was reduced by TCRdb to in-frame sequences with V and J called. These copies leave out some clones; in studies compared against another copy, an unresolved V gene accounts for under half, and the cause of the remainder is not known. For V, J and clone size, that table is used; D and trimming come from the DNA. Counted in this sample were around 94,000 clones; approximately 86% of them appeared once. The top ten clonotypes cover roughly 3.2% of the sample.

The chain employs TRBV9 and TRBJ2-1, with a tentative D gene TRBD1 over 6 matching bases. Source material: peripheral blood. The source is a man in his fifties with acute or convalescent COVID-19. The sequenced DNA: TGTGCCAGCAGCTCCCGGGACATATACAATGAGCAGTTCTTC. The resulting protein is CASSSRDIYNEQFF.